The 6 T cell receptor beta chains in this list originate from one sample, sequenced in a study of T cells in Graves' hyperthyroidism and ophthalmopathy. Amplification yielded TCR beta CDR3 regions, with RNA transcripts as the source. HTBI primers were employed in a first-round RT-PCR of the TCR CDR3. TCRdb re-called the multiplex PCR reads with MiXCR, one entry per CDR3 protein. Among around 480,000 distinct CDR3 sequences, 14% were seen once, and the ten largest hold over 15%. Sequenced sample: blood. All receptors derive from a woman under 30 with Graves' hyperthyroidism.

The chain employs TRBV30 and TRBJ1-4; tentative D call: TRBD1 (6 bases). V lost 5 bases, J lost 4 bases, and 20 bases lay in between. There are 16 residues in the CDR3. Germline CDR1 GTSNPN, CDR2 SVGIG (reference sequence). CDR3 bases: TGTGCCTGGCATAGGGTCACAGGGTCGGGTAATGAAAAACTGTTTTTT. This translates into CAWHRVTGSGNEKLFF.

The chain recombines TRBV5-5 with TRBJ1-4, with a weak D call TRBD1 (5 bases). The CDR3 covers 16 residues. Germline loops: CDR1 SGHKS, CDR2 YYEKEE (reference sequence). Trimming stripped 4 bases from V and 2 bases from J, with 15 bases between. The CDR3 DNA reads TGTGCCAGCAGCCAGGGCGTTCAAAGGACTAATGAAAAACTGTTTTTT. Amino acids: CASSQGVQRTNEKLFF.

Only a few counts were recorded for this clonotype. The rearrangement joins TRBV6-1 to TRBJ2-2; 7 positions agree with TRBD1. J lost 5 bases, V lost 5 bases, and 11 bases had no gene match. In germline, CDR1 is MNHNS, CDR2 SASEGT. The CDR3 runs 16 residues. The CDR3 DNA is TGTGCCAGCAGTCATTTCGGGACAGAGCCTACCGGGGAGCTGTTTTTT. Its protein is CASSHFGTEPTGELFF.

The rearrangement links TRBV12-5 to TRBJ1-1; no clear D gene. Germline V gives CDR1 LGHNT, CDR2 FRNRAP. This CDR3 region has 12 residues. V dropped 3 bases and J dropped 1 base, with 3 bases sitting between them. The CDR3 DNA sequence: TGTGCTAGTGGTTTAGGGAACACTGAAGCTTTCTTT. Translated, it gives CASGLGNTEAFF. The whole variable domain, filled in from reference TRBV12-5 and TRBJ1-1, reads DARVTQTPRHKVTEMGQEVTMRCQPILGHNTVFWYRQTMMQGLELLAYFRNRAPLDDSGMPKDRFSAEMPDATLATLKIQPSEPRDSAVYFCASGLGNTEAFFGQGTRLTVV.

This clonotype was seen many times. The gene calls are TRBV9 and TRBJ2-5; D may be TRBD2 (5 bases). V shed 0 bases and J shed 3 bases, with 15 bases lying between them. Germline CDR1 and CDR2: SGDLS and YYNGEE. The CDR3 is made up of 16 amino acids. CDR3 sequence reads: CASSVADWGDEETQYF. The CDR3, as DNA: TGTGCCAGCAGCGTAGCTGATTGGGGAGATGAAGAGACCCAGTACTTC.

The table lists this clonotype with a few counts. The chain uses TRBV29-1 and TRBJ2-5; 10 bases fit TRBD2. V was pared by 1 base and J by 5 bases, with 10 bases of the junction left unmatched. CDR1 SQVTM and CDR2 ANQGSEA come from the germline V gene. The CDR3 is 16 amino acids. CDR3 coding DNA: TGCAGCGTTGAAGGACTAGCGGGTACCAAGAGGGAGACCCAGTACTTC. This encodes CSVEGLAGTKRETQYF.